Below, 5 T cell receptor beta chains from the same sample are listed, as sequenced in a study of blood T cell repertoires in COVID-19 (TCRdb year 2020). Library preparation was by the immunoSEQ multiplex PCR assay. TCRdb stores this immuneACCESS table with in-frame sequences only. Part of the clones is absent; in the studies checked, under half of the shortfall reflects unresolved V genes, and no reason is known for the rest. For this sample there are tens of thousands of clones; less than 90% appear just once. The top ten clonotypes cover approximately 16% of the sample. Sequenced: peripheral blood. The receptors stem from a human donor with active COVID-19. The donor label of this sample is uncertain.

This sequence joins TRBV7-9 and TRBJ1-2; D perhaps matches TRBD1 (5 bases). This CDR3 contains 12 residues. V was cut by 5 bases and J by 6 bases, with 10 bases left in between. Germline V CDR1 and CDR2: SEHNR, FQNEAQ (reference sequence). The CDR3 DNA sequence: TGTGCCAGCAGCCTGGGGGGGGATGGCTACACCTTC. Its translation: CASSLGGDGYTF.

This chain links TRBV3-1 (or the pseudogene TRBV3-2) with TRBJ2-2, with TRBD2 identical over 9 bases. V lost 0 bases and J lost 3; bases outside the gene matches: 8. This CDR3 is built from 18 residues. The germline CDR1 and CDR2 sequences are LGHDT and YNNKEL (reference sequence). CDR3 sequence reads: CASSQDSPSGEDTGELFF. The CDR3 nucleotides are TGTGCCAGCAGCCAAGATAGTCCTAGCGGGGAGGACACCGGGGAGCTGTTTTTT.

The CDR3 is CASSLWGDTEAFF. CDR3 DNA sequence: TGTGCCAGCAGTTTGTGGGGGGACACTGAAGCTTTCTTT. V is TRBV12-3 or TRBV12-4 and J is TRBJ1-1, with TRBD1 as a possible D gene (5 bases). This CDR3 has 13 amino acids. V lost 3 bases to trimming and J lost 3 bases, with 8 bases between them.

The rearrangement joins TRBV6-2 or TRBV6-3 to TRBJ1-1; 8 bases match TRBD1. The CDR3 has 15 amino acids. J gave up 6 bases and V 5 bases, and 11 bases lay outside the gene matches. The V gene's germline CDR1 is MNHEY and CDR2 SVGEGT. Here the CDR3 DNA reads TGTGCCAGCAGTAAGGACAGGGCTTCGAGGGCTGAAGCTTTCTTT. Translating gives CASSKDRASRAEAFF.

The rearrangement links TRBV3-1 (or the pseudogene TRBV3-2) to TRBJ2-5, with 7 bases lining up with TRBD2. Per germline, CDR1 LGHDT and CDR2 YNNKEL (reference sequence). Unmatched junction bases numbered 6, after V lost 3 bases and J lost 5 bases. The length of the CDR3 is 14 residues. The DNA of the CDR3 is TGTGCCAGCAGCCACGTGGGAGGGCCGGAGACCCAGTACTTC. Its protein product is CASSHVGGPETQYF.